This T cell receptor (beta chain) was sequenced in a study of human T cells and chemical hapten exposure (dated by TCRdb to the early 2020s). Background on the whole study: For sensitization, 2% DPC in acetone was applied to a roughly 2 cm by roughly 2 cm area of upper inner arm skin. Around 30 alopecia patients provided blood for TCR sequencing at one to four time points (pre-sensitization, 2, 6 and 24 weeks). Most of the patients in the cohort were female, and the cohort covered alopecia areata with under or over 50% scalp involvement, alopecia totalis and alopecia universalis. Patients additionally received weekly therapeutic DPC doses to the scalp throughout the approximately 25-week study period. Peripheral blood TCR repertoire changes were tracked in vivo in alopecia patients during primary and secondary sensitization to the hapten diphenylcyclopropenone (DPC). Patient blood was sampled pre-sensitization (week 0) and at 2, 6 and about 24 weeks after DPC sensitization. Patch testing was done on the upper back using Finn chambers containing 0.01% DPC, and results were scored after 6 days according to International Contact Dermatitis Research Group standards. Libraries were pooled for sequencing, and variation in per-sample TCR yields was attributed mainly to small differences in library volumes within the pool.

Explained via the paper, the time point label denotes: patch test 3, about 24 weeks after DPC sensitization. Sample treatment or condition, as interpreted from the label and publication: therapeutic diphenylcyclopropenone sensitization with weekly scalp DPC. At every patch-test visit, the blood draw took place before the patch test was put on. Patients were considered eligible if aged 18 to 70, diagnosed with alopecia and deemed suitable for DPC therapy, and patients were excluded if pregnant. Unfractionated whole blood was collected in Tempus Blood RNA tubes, and total RNA was extracted from that blood. On this clonotype itself: Its antigen is currently not known. Base qualities are missing; no much larger clone stands one base away.

Library creation used RACE. Sequenced using a NextSeq 500. Library preparation attached unique molecular identifiers to individual cDNA molecules for quantitative, reproducible TCR counting. Both TCR alpha and TCR beta chains were sequenced from each blood RNA sample. Processing in the source paper ran as follows. Samples had a median of roughly 98,000 TCRs, with a range from about 23,224 to 750,000. V, J and CDR3 annotation of the TCR reads was carried out using the Decombinator software suite. Every sample was subsampled to the same number of TCRs (28,000) for the PS versus PT1 abundance plots. TCRs were defined as expanded if absent before sensitization and observed at least eight times at the 2-week time point. TCRdb took the public reads, trimmed them with fastp at Q25, ran MiXCR for clone calling and kept in-frame beta chains. When rows share a CDR3 protein, they turn into one entry using the most common DNA and genes. The V and J calls reflect TCRdb's pipeline rather than the authors' work. The sample table records roughly 150,000 distinct CDR3 sequences; around a quarter of these occur just once. The top ten hold roughly 2.2% of the sample.

V is clipped by 10 bases and J by 3 bases, and the sequence between their germline boundaries is 7 bases long. Via the germline V gene, CDR1 is MNHEY and CDR2 SVGAGI. The CDR3, cysteine through phenylalanine, is 11 amino acids long. The entry retains the CDR3 DNA only, 33 bases that are in frame from base 1. The paper as a whole reports these results and caveats: Significantly more large CDR3 similarity clusters were formed by expanded TCRs than by pre-sensitization or healthy control sets, consistent with antigen-driven responses. DPC sensitization did not change the number of TCRs with a frequency above 1 in 1000, and there was no evidence of changes in global repertoire structure. All patients had alopecia, a presumed autoimmune disease, so their immune response might differ from that of healthy individuals. After repeated subsampling, the strength of the expansion versus patch-test correlation and the threshold at which it became significant changed. Patch test score was positively correlated with the number of PT1 expanded TCRs, with significance at thresholds 8, 16 and 32 but not at 4.

The clonotype was recovered from a woman between 18 and 29 years old with alopecia areata. Some clones in this sample may be carry-over from other donors' samples. Specimen: whole blood, collected in connection with sensitization to the hapten diphenylcyclopropenone (DPC). The chain uses TRBV6-5 and TRBJ1-5, with TRBD1 tentatively as D gene (6 bases match). The CDR3 corresponds to CATGVNQPQHF. The DNA is TGTGCCACAGGGGTCAATCAGCCCCAGCATTTT.